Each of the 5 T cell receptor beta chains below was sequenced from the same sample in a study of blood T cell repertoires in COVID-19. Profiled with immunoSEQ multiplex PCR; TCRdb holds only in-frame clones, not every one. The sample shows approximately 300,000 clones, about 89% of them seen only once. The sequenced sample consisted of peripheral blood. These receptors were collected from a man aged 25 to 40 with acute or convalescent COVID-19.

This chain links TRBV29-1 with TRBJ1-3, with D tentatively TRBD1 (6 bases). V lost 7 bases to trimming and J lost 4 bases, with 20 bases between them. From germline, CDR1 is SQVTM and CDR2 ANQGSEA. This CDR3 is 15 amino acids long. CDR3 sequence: CSARGGGDSGNTIYF. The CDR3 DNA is TGCAGCGCTCGCGGGGGGGGCGATAGCGGAAACACCATATATTTT.

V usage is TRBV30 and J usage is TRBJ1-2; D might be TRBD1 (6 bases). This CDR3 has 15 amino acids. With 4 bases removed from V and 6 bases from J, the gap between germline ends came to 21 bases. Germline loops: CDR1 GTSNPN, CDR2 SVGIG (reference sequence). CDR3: CAWNQQNTGTDGYTF. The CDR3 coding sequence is TGTGCCTGGAACCAACAAAACACAGGGACCGATGGCTACACCTTC.

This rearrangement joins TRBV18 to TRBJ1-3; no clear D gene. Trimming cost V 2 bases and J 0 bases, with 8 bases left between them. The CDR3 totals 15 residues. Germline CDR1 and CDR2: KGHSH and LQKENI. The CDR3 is CASSPERNSGNTIYF. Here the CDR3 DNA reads TGTGCCAGCTCACCAGAGCGAAACTCTGGAAACACCATATATTTT.

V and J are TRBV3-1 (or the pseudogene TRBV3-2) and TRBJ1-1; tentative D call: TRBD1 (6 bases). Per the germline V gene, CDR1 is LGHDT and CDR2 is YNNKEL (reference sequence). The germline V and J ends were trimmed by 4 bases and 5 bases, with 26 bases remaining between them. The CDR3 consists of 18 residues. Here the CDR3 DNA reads TGTGCCAGCAGCCCGACCGTCGGGTACGGGGGGCGAGGGACTGAAGCTTTCTTT. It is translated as CASSPTVGYGGRGTEAFF.

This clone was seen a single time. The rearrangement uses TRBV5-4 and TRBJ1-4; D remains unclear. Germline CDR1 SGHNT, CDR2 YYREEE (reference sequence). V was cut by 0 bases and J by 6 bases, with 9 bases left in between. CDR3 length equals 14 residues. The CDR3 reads CASSLGGSYEKLFF. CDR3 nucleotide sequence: TGTGCCAGCAGCTTGGGAGGGTCGTATGAAAAACTGTTTTTT.